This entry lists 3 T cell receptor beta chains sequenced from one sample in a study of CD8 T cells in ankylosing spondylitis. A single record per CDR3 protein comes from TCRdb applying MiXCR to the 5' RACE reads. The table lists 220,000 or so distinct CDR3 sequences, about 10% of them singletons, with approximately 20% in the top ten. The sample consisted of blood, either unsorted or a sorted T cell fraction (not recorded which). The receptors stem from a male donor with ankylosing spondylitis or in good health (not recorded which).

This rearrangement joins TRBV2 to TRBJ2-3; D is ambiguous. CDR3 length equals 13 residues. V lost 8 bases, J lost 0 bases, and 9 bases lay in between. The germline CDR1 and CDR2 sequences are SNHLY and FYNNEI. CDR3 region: CASANPSTDTQYF. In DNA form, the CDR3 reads TGTGCCAGCGCGAATCCTAGCACAGATACGCAGTATTTT.

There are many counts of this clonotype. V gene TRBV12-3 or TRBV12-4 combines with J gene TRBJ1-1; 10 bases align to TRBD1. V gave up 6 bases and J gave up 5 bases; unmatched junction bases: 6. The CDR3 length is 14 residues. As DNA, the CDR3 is TGTGCCAGCAGGCGACAGGGGGCCTGGACTGAAGCTTTCTTT. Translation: CASRRQGAWTEAFF.

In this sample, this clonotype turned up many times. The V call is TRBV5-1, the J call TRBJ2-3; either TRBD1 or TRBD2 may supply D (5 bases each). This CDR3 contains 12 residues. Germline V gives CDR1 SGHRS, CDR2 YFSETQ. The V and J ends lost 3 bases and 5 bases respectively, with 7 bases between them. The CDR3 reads CASSYGGDTQYF. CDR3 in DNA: TGCGCCAGCAGCTATGGGGGAGATACGCAGTATTTT.